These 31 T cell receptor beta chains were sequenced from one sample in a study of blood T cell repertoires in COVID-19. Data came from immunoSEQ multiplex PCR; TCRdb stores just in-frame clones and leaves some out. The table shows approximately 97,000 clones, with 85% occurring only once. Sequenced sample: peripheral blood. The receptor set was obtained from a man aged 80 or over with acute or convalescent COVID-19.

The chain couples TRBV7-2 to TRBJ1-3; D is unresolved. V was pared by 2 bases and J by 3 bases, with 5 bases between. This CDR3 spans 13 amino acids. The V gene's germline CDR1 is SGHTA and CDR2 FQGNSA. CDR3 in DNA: TGTGCCAGCAGCTTAATTCATGGAAACACCATATATTTT. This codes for CASSLIHGNTIYF.

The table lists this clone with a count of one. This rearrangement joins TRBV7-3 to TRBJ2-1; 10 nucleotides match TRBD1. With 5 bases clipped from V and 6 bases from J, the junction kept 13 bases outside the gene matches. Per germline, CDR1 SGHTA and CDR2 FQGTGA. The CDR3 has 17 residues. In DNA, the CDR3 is TGTGCCAGCAGCCGGAAAGGGTCCGGGACAGGGGTCAATGAGCAGTTCTTC. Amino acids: CASSRKGSGTGVNEQFF.

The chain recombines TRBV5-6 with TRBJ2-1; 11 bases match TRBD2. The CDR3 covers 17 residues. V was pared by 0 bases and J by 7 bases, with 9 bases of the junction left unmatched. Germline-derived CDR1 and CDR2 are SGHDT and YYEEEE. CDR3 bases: TGTGCCAGCAGCTTGGAGGCGGTTAGCGGGAGGGCGAATGAGCAGTTCTTC. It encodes CASSLEAVSGRANEQFF. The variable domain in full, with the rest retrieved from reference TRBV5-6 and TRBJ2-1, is DAGVTQSPTHLIKTRGQQVTLRCSPKSGHDTVSWYQQALGQGPQFIFQYYEEEERQRGNFPDRFSGHQFPNYSSELNVNALLLGDSALYLCASSLEAVSGRANEQFFGPGTRLTVL.

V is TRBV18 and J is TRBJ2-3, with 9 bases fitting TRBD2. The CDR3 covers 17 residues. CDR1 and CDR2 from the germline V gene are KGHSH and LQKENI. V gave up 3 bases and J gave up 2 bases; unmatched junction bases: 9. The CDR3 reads CASSPPRGLAHTDTQYF. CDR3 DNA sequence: TGTGCCAGCTCACCCCCCCGGGGACTAGCTCACACAGATACGCAGTATTTT.

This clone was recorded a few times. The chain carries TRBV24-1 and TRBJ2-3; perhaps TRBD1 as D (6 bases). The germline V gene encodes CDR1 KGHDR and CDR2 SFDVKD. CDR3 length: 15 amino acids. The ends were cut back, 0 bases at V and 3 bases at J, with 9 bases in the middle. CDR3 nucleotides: TGTGCCACCAGTGATTTGGGCGGACAGACAGATACGCAGTATTTT. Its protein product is CATSDLGGQTDTQYF.

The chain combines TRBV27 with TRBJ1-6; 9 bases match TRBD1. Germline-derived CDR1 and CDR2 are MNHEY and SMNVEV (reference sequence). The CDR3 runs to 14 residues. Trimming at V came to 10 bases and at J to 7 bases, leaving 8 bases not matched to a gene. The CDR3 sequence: CATPTGQGNSPLHF. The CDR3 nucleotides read TGTGCCACCCCGACAGGACAGGGGAATTCACCCCTCCACTTT.

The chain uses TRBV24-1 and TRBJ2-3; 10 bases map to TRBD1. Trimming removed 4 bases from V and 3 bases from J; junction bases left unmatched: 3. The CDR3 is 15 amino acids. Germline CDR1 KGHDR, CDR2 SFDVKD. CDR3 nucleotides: TGTGCCACCAGTGACCGGACAGGGGGGACAGATACGCAGTATTTT. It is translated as CATSDRTGGTDTQYF.

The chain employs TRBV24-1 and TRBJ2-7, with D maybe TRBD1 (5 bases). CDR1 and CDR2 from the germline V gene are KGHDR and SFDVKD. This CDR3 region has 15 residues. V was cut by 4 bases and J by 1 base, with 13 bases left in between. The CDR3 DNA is TGTGCCACCAGTGACCCCTCGCAGGGTTCCTACGAGCAGTACTTC. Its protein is CATSDPSQGSYEQYF.

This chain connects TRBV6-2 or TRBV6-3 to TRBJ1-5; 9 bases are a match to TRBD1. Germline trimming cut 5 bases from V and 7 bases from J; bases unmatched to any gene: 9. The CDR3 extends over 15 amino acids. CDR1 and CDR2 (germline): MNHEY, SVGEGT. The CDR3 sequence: CASSPKGQGPQPQHF. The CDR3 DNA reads TGTGCCAGCAGTCCGAAGGGACAGGGACCCCAGCCCCAGCATTTT.

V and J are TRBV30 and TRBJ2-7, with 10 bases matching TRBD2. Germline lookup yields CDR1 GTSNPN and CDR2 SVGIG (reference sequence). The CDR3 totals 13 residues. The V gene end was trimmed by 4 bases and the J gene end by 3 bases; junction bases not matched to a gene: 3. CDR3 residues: CAWKWTSGYEQYF. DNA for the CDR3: TGTGCCTGGAAATGGACTAGCGGCTACGAGCAGTACTTC.

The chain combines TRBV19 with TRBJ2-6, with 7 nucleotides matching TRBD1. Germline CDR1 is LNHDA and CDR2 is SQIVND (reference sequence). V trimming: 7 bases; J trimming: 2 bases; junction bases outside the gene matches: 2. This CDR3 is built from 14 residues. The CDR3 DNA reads TGTGCCAGTACCGACAGGGCTGGGGCCAACGTCCTGACTTTC. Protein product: CASTDRAGANVLTF.

In DNA form, the CDR3 reads TGTGCCAGCAACCCAAGGCTAGCGGCCATTAGAACCCAGTACTTC. It codes for CASNPRLAAIRTQYF. The chain uses TRBV6-2 or TRBV6-3 and TRBJ2-5; 7 bases are a match to TRBD2. The CDR3 runs 15 residues. Losses at the gene ends were 7 bases for V and 8 bases for J; bases not matched to a gene: 16. Germline V gene lookup returns CDR1 MNHEY and CDR2 SVGEGT.

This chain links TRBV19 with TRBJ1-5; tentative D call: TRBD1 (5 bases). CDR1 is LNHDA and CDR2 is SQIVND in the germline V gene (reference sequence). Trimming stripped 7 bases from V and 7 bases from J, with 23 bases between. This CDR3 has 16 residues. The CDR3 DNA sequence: TGTGCCAGTACTAACGGGGTAGGCGGGGCAGTCCAGCCCCAGCATTTT. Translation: CASTNGVGGAVQPQHF.

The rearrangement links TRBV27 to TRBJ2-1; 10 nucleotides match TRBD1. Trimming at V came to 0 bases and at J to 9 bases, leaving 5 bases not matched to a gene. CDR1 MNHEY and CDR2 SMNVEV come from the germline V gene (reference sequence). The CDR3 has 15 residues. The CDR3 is CASSLSGTGVGEQFF. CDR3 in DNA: TGTGCCAGCAGTTTATCGGGGACAGGGGTTGGTGAGCAGTTCTTC.

DNA for the CDR3: TGTGCCAGCAGCTTACTGGCAACCAGGCAAGAGACCCAGTACTTC. Protein: CASSLLATRQETQYF. The rearrangement uses TRBV7-3 and TRBJ2-5; D ambiguous. The CDR3 runs 15 residues. Germline V CDR1 and CDR2: SGHTA, FQGTGA. Trimming took off 2 bases at V and 2 bases at J, with 12 bases between the two ends.

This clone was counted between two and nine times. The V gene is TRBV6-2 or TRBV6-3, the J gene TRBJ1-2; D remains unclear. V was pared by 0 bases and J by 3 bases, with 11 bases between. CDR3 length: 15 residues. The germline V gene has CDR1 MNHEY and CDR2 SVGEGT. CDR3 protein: CASSYSRASDYGYTF. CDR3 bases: TGTGCCAGCAGTTACTCGAGGGCCTCGGACTATGGCTACACCTTC.

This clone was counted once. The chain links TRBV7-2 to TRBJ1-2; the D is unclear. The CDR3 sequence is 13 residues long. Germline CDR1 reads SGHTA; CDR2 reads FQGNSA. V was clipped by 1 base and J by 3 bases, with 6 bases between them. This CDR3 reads CASSLGGHYGYTF. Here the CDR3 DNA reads TGTGCCAGCAGCTTAGGAGGGCACTATGGCTACACCTTC.

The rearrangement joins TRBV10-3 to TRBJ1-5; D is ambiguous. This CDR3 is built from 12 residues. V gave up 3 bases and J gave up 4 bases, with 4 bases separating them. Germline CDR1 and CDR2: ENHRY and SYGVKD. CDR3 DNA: TGTGCCATCAGTGAATTAAATCAGCCCCAGCATTTT. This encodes CAISELNQPQHF.

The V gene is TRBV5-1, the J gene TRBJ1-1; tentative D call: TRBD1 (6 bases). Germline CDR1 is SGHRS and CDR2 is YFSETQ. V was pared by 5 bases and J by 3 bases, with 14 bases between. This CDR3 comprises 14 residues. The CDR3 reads CASSKQGWDTEAFF. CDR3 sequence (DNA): TGCGCCAGCAGTAAACAGGGTTGGGACACTGAAGCTTTCTTT.

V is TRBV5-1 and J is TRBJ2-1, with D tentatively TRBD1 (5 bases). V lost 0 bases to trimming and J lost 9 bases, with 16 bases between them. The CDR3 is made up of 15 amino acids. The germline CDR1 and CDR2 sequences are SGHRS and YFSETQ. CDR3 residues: CASSLVVGAAGEQFF. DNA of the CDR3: TGCGCCAGCAGCTTGGTGGTAGGGGCCGCCGGTGAGCAGTTCTTC.

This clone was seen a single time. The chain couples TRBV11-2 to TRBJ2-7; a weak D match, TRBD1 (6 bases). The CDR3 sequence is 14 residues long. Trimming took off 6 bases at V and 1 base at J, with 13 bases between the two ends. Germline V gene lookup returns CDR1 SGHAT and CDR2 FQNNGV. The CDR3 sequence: CASRPRTASYEQYF. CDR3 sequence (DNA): TGTGCCAGCAGGCCCCGGACAGCTTCCTACGAGCAGTACTTC.

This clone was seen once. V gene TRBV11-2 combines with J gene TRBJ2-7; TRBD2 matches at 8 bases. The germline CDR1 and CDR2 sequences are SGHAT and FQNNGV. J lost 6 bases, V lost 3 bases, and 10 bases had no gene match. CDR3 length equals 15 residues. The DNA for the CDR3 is TGTGCCAGCAGCTTTAGCGGGGTGGAGCGGGCCGAGCAGTACTTC. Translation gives CASSFSGVERAEQYF.

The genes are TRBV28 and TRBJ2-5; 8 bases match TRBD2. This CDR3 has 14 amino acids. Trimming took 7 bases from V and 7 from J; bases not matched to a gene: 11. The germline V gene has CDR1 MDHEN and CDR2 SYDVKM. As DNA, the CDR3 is TGTGCCAGCACCAGGACTAGCACCCTCGGGACCCAGTACTTC. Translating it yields CASTRTSTLGTQYF.

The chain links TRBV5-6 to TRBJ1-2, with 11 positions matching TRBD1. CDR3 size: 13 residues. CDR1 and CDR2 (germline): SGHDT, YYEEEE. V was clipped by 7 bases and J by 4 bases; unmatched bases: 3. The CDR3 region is CASVGTGGYGYTF. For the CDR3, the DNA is TGTGCCAGCGTCGGGACAGGGGGCTATGGCTACACCTTC.

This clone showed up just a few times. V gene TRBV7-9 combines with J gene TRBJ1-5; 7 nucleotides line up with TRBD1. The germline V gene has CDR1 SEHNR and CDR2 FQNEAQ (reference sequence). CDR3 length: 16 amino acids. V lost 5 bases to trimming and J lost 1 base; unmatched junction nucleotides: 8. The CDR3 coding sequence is TGTGCCAGCAGCCTAACGACAGGGAGAAGCAATCAGCCCCAGCATTTT. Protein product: CASSLTTGRSNQPQHF.

As DNA, the CDR3 is TGTGCCAGCAGCCAAGGACAAGCGGGAGGGCCTGGGGCCAACGTCCTGACTTTC. As protein: CASSQGQAGGPGANVLTF. The V gene is TRBV3-1 (or the pseudogene TRBV3-2), the J gene TRBJ2-6; 10 nucleotides line up with TRBD2. Looked up from germline, CDR1 is LGHDT and CDR2 is YNNKEL (reference sequence). Losses at the gene ends were 1 base for V and 2 bases for J; bases not matched to a gene: 5. This CDR3 is 18 amino acids long.

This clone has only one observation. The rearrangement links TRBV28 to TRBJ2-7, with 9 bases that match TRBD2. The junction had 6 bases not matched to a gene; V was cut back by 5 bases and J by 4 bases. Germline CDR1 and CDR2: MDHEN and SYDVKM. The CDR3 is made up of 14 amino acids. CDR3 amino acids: CASSTGLAKYEQYF. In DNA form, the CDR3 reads TGTGCCAGCAGTACGGGACTAGCCAAATACGAGCAGTACTTC.

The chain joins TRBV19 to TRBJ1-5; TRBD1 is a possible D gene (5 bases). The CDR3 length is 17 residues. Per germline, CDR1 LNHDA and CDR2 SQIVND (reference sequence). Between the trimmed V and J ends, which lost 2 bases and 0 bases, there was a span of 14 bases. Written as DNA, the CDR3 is TGTGCCAGTAGTATAAATACCAGGGCTTATAGCAATCAGCCCCAGCATTTT. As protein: CASSINTRAYSNQPQHF.

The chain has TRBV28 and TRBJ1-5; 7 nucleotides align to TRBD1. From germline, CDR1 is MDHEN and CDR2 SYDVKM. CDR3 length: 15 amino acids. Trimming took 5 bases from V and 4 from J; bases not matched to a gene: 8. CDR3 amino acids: CASSRIGQDNQPQHF. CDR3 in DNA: TGTGCCAGCAGTCGTATAGGACAGGATAATCAGCCCCAGCATTTT.

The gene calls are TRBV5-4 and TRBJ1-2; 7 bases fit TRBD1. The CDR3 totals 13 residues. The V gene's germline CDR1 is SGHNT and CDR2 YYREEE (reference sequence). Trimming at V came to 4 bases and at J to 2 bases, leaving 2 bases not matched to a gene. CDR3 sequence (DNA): TGTGCCAGCAGCAGGGACAGCAACTATGGCTACACCTTC. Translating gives CASSRDSNYGYTF.

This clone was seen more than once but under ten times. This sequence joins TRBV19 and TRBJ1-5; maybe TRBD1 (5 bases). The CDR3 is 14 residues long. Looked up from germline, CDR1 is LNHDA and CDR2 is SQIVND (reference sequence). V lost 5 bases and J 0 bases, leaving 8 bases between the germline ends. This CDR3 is CASSVDSSNQPQHF. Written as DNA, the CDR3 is TGTGCCAGTAGTGTCGACAGTAGCAATCAGCCCCAGCATTTT.